The 4 T cell receptor beta chains given below trace back to one sample, sequenced in a study of T cell responses to AZD1222 COVID-19 vaccine. Clones were read by immunoSEQ multiplex PCR, and TCRdb kept only the in-frame ones, dropping some. The sample has 150,000 or so clones, around 91% seen once. This sample comprised peripheral blood, obtained on day 0 of AZD1222 vaccination. These receptors were obtained from an adult in good health.

The chain couples TRBV6-2 or TRBV6-3 to TRBJ2-7; tentatively, D is TRBD1 (5 bases). CDR1 MNHEY and CDR2 SVGEGT come from the germline V gene. V dropped 2 bases and J dropped 4 bases, with 12 bases sitting between them. The CDR3 is made up of 14 amino acids. In DNA form, the CDR3 reads TGTGCCAGCAGTTACAGCAGGGCGAATTACGAGCAGTACTTC. Amino acid sequence: CASSYSRANYEQYF.

The chain has TRBV7-8 and TRBJ1-2; D gene unclear. The V end was cut by 4 bases, the J end by 5 bases, with 17 bases between. The CDR3 loop spans 15 amino acids. Germline CDR1 reads SGHVS; CDR2 reads FQNEAQ. The CDR3 loop reads CASSSPADGDYGYTF. In DNA form, the CDR3 reads TGTGCCAGCAGCTCTCCCGCGGACGGAGATTATGGCTACACCTTC. The full variable domain, completed using reference TRBV7-8 and TRBJ1-2, is GAGVSQSPRYKVAKRGQDVALRCDPISGHVSLFWYQQALGQGPEFLTYFQNEAQLDKSGLPSDRFFAERPEGSVSTLKIQRTQQEDSAVYLCASSSPADGDYGYTFGSGTRLTVV.

This chain links TRBV24-1 with TRBJ1-1; D gene ambiguous. The germline V gene has CDR1 KGHDR and CDR2 SFDVKD. The CDR3 spans 13 residues. V lost 5 bases, J lost 5 bases, and 11 bases lay in between. This CDR3 is CATSGPTETEAFF. CDR3 coding DNA: TGTGCCACCAGTGGCCCGACTGAGACTGAAGCTTTCTTT.

The chain uses TRBV5-1 and TRBJ2-6; D is uncertain. This CDR3 contains 18 residues. V dropped 0 bases and J dropped 0 bases, with 13 bases sitting between them. Germline CDR1 is SGHRS and CDR2 is YFSETQ. The DNA for the CDR3 is TGCGCCAGCAGCTTGGGACACCCTTCGGGCTCTGGGGCCAACGTCCTGACTTTC. It encodes CASSLGHPSGSGANVLTF. Drawing the rest from reference TRBV5-1 and TRBJ2-6, the complete variable domain is KAGVTQTPRYLIKTRGQQVTLSCSPISGHRSVSWYQQTPGQGLQFLFEYFSETQRNKGNFPGRFSGRQFSNSRSEMNVSTLELGDSALYLCASSLGHPSGSGANVLTFGAGSRLTVL.